This TCR beta chain came from a study of blood T cell repertoires in COVID-19. Study overall: T cells, B-cell-depleted T cells, or PBMCs supplied cDNA or gDNA.

In the authors' methods: From reference gene primer amplification, estimates of nucleated cell counts were derived. The data were produced by immunoSEQ multiplex PCR, yet TCRdb's version contains in-frame clones alone and is incomplete. The D gene and trimming were derived from the DNA, and the V and J assignments and clone size from that table. The sample shows approximately 210,000 clones, roughly 80% of them seen only once. The ends lost 0 bases at V and 4 bases at J; junction bases unmatched: 2. The germline V gene encodes CDR1 KGHSH and CDR2 LQKENI. The CDR3 has 17 residues. This clonotype originated in a middle-aged man who had recovered from COVID-19. The genes are TRBV18 and TRBJ2-2; 13 bases line up with TRBD2. Sequenced sample: PBMCs or T cells enriched from blood (not recorded which). The CDR3 spells CASSPPGLAGITGELFF. The CDR3 DNA reads as TGTGCCAGCTCACCACCGGGACTAGCGGGAATCACCGGGGAGCTGTTTTTT.